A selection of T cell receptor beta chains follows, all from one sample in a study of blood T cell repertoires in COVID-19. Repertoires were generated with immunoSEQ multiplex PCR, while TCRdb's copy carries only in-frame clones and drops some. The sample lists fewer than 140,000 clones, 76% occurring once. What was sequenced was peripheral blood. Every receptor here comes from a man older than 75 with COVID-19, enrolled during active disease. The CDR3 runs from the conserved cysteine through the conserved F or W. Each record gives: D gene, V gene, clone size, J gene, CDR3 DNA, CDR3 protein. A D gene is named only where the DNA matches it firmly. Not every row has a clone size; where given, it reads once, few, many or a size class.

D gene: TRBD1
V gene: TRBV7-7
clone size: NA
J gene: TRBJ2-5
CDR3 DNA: TGTGCTAGCAGCCTAGGGACAGCCCAAGAGACCCAGTACTTC
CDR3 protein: CASSLGTAQETQYF

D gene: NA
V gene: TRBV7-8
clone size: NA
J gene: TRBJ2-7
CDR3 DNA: TGTGCCAGCAGCTTAGGACAGAACGAGCAGTACTTC
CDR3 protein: CASSLGQNEQYF

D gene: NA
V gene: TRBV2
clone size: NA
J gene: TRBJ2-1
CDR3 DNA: TGTGCCAGCAGTGGACCAGGGAATGAGCAGTTCTTC
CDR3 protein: CASSGPGNEQFF

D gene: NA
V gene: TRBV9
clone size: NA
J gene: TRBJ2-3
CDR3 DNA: TGTGCCAGCAGCCCCCGGAGCGGATCCACAGATACGCAGTATTTT
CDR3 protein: CASSPRSGSTDTQYF

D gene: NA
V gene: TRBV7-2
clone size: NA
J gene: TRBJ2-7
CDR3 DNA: TGTGCCAGCAGCTTTGCGCTCGGGTCTACCTACGAGCAGTACTTC
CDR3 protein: CASSFALGSTYEQYF

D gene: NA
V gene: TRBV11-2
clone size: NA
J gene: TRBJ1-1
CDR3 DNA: TGTGCCAGCAGCGTACTAGGTGGGGAAGCTTTCTTT
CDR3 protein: CASSVLGGEAFF

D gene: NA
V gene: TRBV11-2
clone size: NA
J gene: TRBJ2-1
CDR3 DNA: TGTGCCAGCAGCCCACCTCCAACAGAGATGTACAATGAGCAGTTCTTC
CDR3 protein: CASSPPPTEMYNEQFF

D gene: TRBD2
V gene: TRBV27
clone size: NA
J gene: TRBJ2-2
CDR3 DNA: TGTGCCAGCAGTTTGCAACTAGCGATCGGGGAGCTGTTTTTT
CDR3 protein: CASSLQLAIGELFF

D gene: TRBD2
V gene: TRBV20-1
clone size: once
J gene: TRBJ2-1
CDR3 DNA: TGCAGTGCTAGTTTTAGCGGGGATTACAATGAGCAGTTCTTC
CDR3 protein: CSASFSGDYNEQFF

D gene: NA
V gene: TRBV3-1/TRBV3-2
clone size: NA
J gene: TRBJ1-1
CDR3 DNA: TGTGCCAGCAGCCAAATGACAGGGAACACTGAAGCTTTCTTT
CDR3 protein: CASSQMTGNTEAFF

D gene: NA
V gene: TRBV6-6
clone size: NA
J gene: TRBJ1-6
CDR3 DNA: TGTGCCAGCACGCCTCGGGTCCGCGACGGGAATTCACCCCTCCACTTT
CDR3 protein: CASTPRVRDGNSPLHF

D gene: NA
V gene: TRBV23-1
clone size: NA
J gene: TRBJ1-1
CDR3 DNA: TGCGCCAGCATTCCGAGCCCGAACACTGAAGCTTTCTTT
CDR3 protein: CASIPSPNTEAFF

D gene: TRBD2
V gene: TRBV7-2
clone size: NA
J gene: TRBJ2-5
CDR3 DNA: TGTGCCAGCAGTCTAACCGCTAGCGGGAGGGAGACCCAGTACTTC
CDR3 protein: CASSLTASGRETQYF

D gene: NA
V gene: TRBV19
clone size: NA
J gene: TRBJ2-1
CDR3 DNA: TGTGCCAGTAGTAGCGGGAAATCCTACAATGAGCAGTTCTTC
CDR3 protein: CASSSGKSYNEQFF

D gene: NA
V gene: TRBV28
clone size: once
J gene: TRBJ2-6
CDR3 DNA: TGTGCCAGCAGTTCCTCAGCTGGGGCCAACGTCCTGACTTTC
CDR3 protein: CASSSSAGANVLTF